Presented here are 21 T cell receptor beta chains from one specimen sequenced in a study of blood T cell repertoires in COVID-19. The table came from immunoSEQ multiplex PCR; TCRdb's copy has only in-frame clones and leaves some out. The sample holds about 98,000 clones, approximately 86% seen once. Material for sequencing was peripheral blood. The source of these receptors is a man aged 50 or older with acute or convalescent COVID-19.

J is TRBJ1-1 and V is TRBV10-1, with a possible D match to TRBD1 (5 bases). V lost 2 bases and J lost 1, with 5 bases in between. The germline gives CDR1 WNHNN, CDR2 SYGVQD (reference sequence). There are 13 residues in the CDR3. The CDR3 DNA reads as TGCGCCAGCAGTGAGGGGGCGAACACTGAAGCTTTCTTT. It codes for CASSEGANTEAFF.

The gene calls are TRBV2 and TRBJ2-2, with D possibly TRBD2 on 6 matching bases. This CDR3 has 14 amino acids. The germline gives CDR1 SNHLY, CDR2 FYNNEI. V was pared by 8 bases and J by 6 bases, with 16 bases between. CDR3 sequence (DNA): TGTGCCAGCGTAATGACTAGTCAATCCGGGGAGCTGTTTTTT. Its protein product is CASVMTSQSGELFF.

This chain connects TRBV2 to TRBJ2-6; TRBD1 is a possible D gene (6 bases). Germline V gene lookup returns CDR1 SNHLY and CDR2 FYNNEI. The CDR3 has 16 amino acids. V shed 0 bases and J shed 4 bases, with 10 bases lying between them. CDR3 sequence reads: CASSEASGTGANVLTF. CDR3 sequence (DNA): TGTGCCAGCAGTGAAGCCTCAGGGACAGGGGCCAACGTCCTGACTTTC.

The chain uses TRBV5-1 and TRBJ2-1; weak D call: TRBD1 (6 bases). The CDR3 runs to 14 residues. Trimming removed 4 bases at V and 4 bases at J, with 12 bases between. Germline CDR1 SGHRS, CDR2 YFSETQ. CDR3 amino acids: CASSGGQSYNEQFF. The CDR3 DNA follows: TGCGCCAGCAGCGGAGGACAGAGTTACAATGAGCAGTTCTTC.

This chain joins TRBV20-1 and TRBJ2-3, with TRBD2 matching over 9 bases. The CDR3 is 15 residues long. Germline trimming cut 3 bases from V and 5 bases from J; bases unmatched to any gene: 9. Germline-derived CDR1 and CDR2 are DFQATT and SNEGSKA (reference sequence). CDR3 residues: CSASLREGLGDTQYF. The CDR3 nucleotides are TGCAGTGCTAGTCTGCGGGAGGGCCTGGGAGATACGCAGTATTTT.

The J gene is TRBJ2-1, the V gene TRBV6-4; 10 bases are shared with TRBD2. The V and J ends lost 4 bases and 5 bases, in that order; junction bases with no gene match: 5. The germline CDR1 and CDR2 sequences are MRHNA and SNTAGT. The CDR3 sequence is 15 residues long. CDR3 region: CASSASGSTDNEQFF. CDR3 sequence (DNA): TGTGCCAGCAGTGCTAGCGGGAGTACCGACAATGAGCAGTTCTTC.

The J gene is TRBJ1-2, the V gene TRBV11-3; 11 nucleotides agree with TRBD1. This CDR3 is built from 14 residues. CDR1 and CDR2 from the germline V gene are SGHNT and YENEEA. The junction had 2 bases not matched to a gene; V was cut back by 5 bases and J by 3 bases. The CDR3 nucleotides read TGTGCCAGCAGCCCGGGACAGGGGGACTATGGCTACACCTTC. It translates to CASSPGQGDYGYTF.

V and J are TRBV6-5 and TRBJ1-2; perhaps TRBD1 as D (5 bases). Deletions cut 7 bases from V and 0 bases from J, with 12 bases between. The CDR3 extends over 14 amino acids. Germline V CDR1 and CDR2: MNHEY, SVGAGI. For the CDR3, the DNA is TGTGCCAGCAAAGAAGGGGTAGCTAACTATGGCTACACCTTC. Protein: CASKEGVANYGYTF.

The chain is built from TRBV19 and TRBJ1-5; 7 bases align to TRBD1. The CDR3 has 14 amino acids. Germline V gene sequence: CDR1 LNHDA, CDR2 SQIVND (reference sequence). V lost 7 bases, J lost 3 bases, and 6 bases stayed unmatched. CDR3 amino acids: CASTTDRVNQPQHF. DNA of the CDR3: TGTGCCAGTACCACCGACAGGGTCAATCAGCCCCAGCATTTT.

The chain is built from TRBV5-6 and TRBJ2-7; possibly TRBD1 for D (6 bases). The CDR3 sequence is 15 residues long. Germline-derived CDR1 and CDR2 are SGHDT and YYEEEE. Between the trimmed V and J ends, which lost 5 bases and 0 bases, there was a span of 15 bases. The CDR3: CASRRRGGRSYEQYF. The CDR3 DNA follows: TGTGCCAGCAGGCGTCGAGGGGGACGCTCCTACGAGCAGTACTTC.

This chain joins TRBV4-1 and TRBJ1-5; D is perhaps TRBD1 (6 bases). Germline-derived CDR1 and CDR2 are MGHRA and YSYEKL. The CDR3 spans 16 residues. V was clipped by 0 bases and J by 5 bases, with 14 bases between them. The CDR3 DNA reads TGCGCCAGCAGCCAAGAATTGGGGGCAGGGGATCAGCCCCAGCATTTT. Protein product: CASSQELGAGDQPQHF.

J is TRBJ2-5 and V is TRBV4-1; possibly TRBD2 for D (7 bases). Deletions cut 0 bases from V and 1 base from J, with 9 bases between. Germline V gene lookup returns CDR1 MGHRA and CDR2 YSYEKL. This CDR3 region has 15 residues. CDR3 in amino acids: CASSQEGGLQETQYF. CDR3 bases: TGCGCCAGCAGCCAAGAGGGGGGGCTCCAAGAGACCCAGTACTTC.

This clone was seen more than once but under ten times. The chain couples TRBV7-2 to TRBJ1-1; tentatively, D is TRBD1 (5 bases). Trimming removed 4 bases from V and 9 bases from J, with 18 bases in between. This CDR3 spans 14 amino acids. CDR1 is SGHTA, CDR2 FQGNSA, per germline. The CDR3 DNA sequence: TGTGCCAGCAGCTCACCCGGGGGGAGGAACAAAGCTTTCTTT. This codes for CASSSPGGRNKAFF.

This sequence joins TRBV18 and TRBJ1-1, with D maybe TRBD1 (6 bases). CDR1 is KGHSH, CDR2 LQKENI, per germline. The CDR3 length is 15 residues. V gave up 2 bases and J gave up 5 bases, with 15 bases separating them. The CDR3 nucleotides read TGTGCCAGCTCACCAAACAGGGTGGGGGATACTGAAGCTTTCTTT. It is translated as CASSPNRVGDTEAFF.

The table lists this clone with a count of one. This chain connects TRBV5-5 to TRBJ2-1, with 14 bases that match TRBD2. V lost 0 bases to trimming and J lost 4 bases; unmatched junction nucleotides: 6. Germline V gene data show CDR1 as SGHKS and CDR2 as YYEKEE (reference sequence). The CDR3 has 18 residues. As DNA, the CDR3 is TGTGCCAGCAGCTTGGACGGGACTAGCGGGAGTTGGTACAATGAGCAGTTCTTC. Translation: CASSLDGTSGSWYNEQFF.

The chain is built from TRBV6-1 and TRBJ1-6, with 7 bases aligning to TRBD1. J lost 0 bases, V lost 1 base, and 9 bases had no gene match. This CDR3 has 19 residues. Germline V gene data show CDR1 as MNHNS and CDR2 as SASEGT. The CDR3 here is CASSEGGHRQGSYNSPLHF. CDR3 nucleotide sequence: TGTGCCAGCAGTGAAGGGGGACATCGACAGGGCTCCTATAATTCACCCCTCCACTTT.

This clone came up once. This chain uses TRBV4-1 with TRBJ2-1; the match to TRBD2 covers 10 bases. The CDR3 is 19 amino acids. Germline V gives CDR1 MGHRA, CDR2 YSYEKL. V lost 0 bases and J lost 1; bases outside the gene matches: 9. CDR3 bases: TGCGCCAGCAGCCAAGATCTAGTAGTACTAGCGGGATCCTACAATGAGCAGTTCTTC. Translating it yields CASSQDLVVLAGSYNEQFF.

The chain links TRBV3-1 (or the pseudogene TRBV3-2) to TRBJ1-2; D is uncertain. Germline CDR1 is LGHDT and CDR2 is YNNKEL (reference sequence). Trimming took 2 bases from V and 7 from J, leaving 20 bases between them. CDR3 length equals 16 residues. The CDR3 here is CASSQSGEASVSGYTF. In DNA form, the CDR3 reads TGTGCCAGCAGCCAAAGCGGAGAGGCTAGTGTGAGTGGCTACACCTTC.

The rearrangement joins TRBV2 to TRBJ1-6; 8 bases line up with TRBD1. Germline lookup yields CDR1 SNHLY and CDR2 FYNNEI. The CDR3 loop spans 13 amino acids. After removal of 8 bases from V and 4 bases from J, the junction contained 1 base not matched to a gene. The CDR3: CASRDRYNSPLHF. In DNA, the CDR3 is TGTGCCAGCCGGGACAGGTATAATTCACCCCTCCACTTT.

For this clone: The same CDR3 can be traced to other DNA sequences in this sample. The J gene is TRBJ2-3, the V gene TRBV9; D perhaps matches TRBD2 (6 bases). The CDR3 has 15 amino acids. With 0 bases removed from V and 1 base from J, the gap between germline ends came to 9 bases. Germline loops: CDR1 SGDLS, CDR2 YYNGEE. This CDR3 reads CASSVAGGGTDTQYF. DNA for the CDR3: TGTGCCAGCAGCGTAGCTGGCGGGGGCACAGATACGCAGTATTTT.

This chain links TRBV11-2 with TRBJ2-5, with D perhaps TRBD2 (6 bases). Trimming pared 5 bases from V and 5 bases from J, leaving 15 bases between. Germline-derived CDR1 and CDR2 are SGHAT and FQNNGV. CDR3 length equals 14 residues. CDR3 DNA sequence: TGTGCCAGCAGCCTATCGGGAGAAAGGGAGACCCAGTACTTC. It codes for CASSLSGERETQYF.